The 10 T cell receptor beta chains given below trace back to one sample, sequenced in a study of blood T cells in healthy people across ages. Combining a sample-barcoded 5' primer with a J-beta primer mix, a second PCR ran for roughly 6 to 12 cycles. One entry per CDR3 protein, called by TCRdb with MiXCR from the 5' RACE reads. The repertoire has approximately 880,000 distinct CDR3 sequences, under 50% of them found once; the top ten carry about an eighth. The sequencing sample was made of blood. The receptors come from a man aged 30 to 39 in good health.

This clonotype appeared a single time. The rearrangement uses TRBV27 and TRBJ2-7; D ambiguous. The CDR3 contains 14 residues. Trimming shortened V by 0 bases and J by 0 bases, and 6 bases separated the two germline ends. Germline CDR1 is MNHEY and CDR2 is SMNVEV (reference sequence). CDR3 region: CASSLSAHSYEQYF. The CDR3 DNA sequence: TGTGCCAGCAGTTTATCGGCCCACTCCTACGAGCAGTACTTC.

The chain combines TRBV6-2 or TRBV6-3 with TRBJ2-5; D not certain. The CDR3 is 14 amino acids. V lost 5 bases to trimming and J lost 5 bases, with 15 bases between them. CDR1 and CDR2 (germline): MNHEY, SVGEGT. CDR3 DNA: TGTGCCAGCAGTCGGGCTCTACCCAGGGAGACCCAGTACTTC. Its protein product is CASSRALPRETQYF.

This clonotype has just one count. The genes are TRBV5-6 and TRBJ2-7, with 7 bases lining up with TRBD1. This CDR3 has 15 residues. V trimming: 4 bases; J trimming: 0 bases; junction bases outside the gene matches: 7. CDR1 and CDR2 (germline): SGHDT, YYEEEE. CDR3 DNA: TGTGCCAGCAGCATTGGACAGGTCAGCTCCTACGAGCAGTACTTC. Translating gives CASSIGQVSSYEQYF.

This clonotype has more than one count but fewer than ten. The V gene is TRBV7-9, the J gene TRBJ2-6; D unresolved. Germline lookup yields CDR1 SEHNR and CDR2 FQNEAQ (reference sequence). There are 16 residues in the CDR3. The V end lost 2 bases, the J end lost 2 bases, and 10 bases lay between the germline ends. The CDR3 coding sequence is TGTGCCAGCAGCTTAACTACGGTCACTGGGGCCAACGTCCTGACTTTC. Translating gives CASSLTTVTGANVLTF.

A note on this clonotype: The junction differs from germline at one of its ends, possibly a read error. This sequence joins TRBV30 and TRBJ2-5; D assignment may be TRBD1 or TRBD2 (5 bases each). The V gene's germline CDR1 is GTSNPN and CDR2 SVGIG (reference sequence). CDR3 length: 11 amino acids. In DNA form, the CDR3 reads TGTGCCGGGAGTGTTCAGGACATGACGTACTTC. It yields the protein CAGSVQDMTYF.

Here the CDR3 reads CASIAAVEGTNEKLFF. The CDR3 bases are TGTGCCAGCATCGCGGCGGTAGAGGGGACTAATGAAAAACTGTTTTTT. V and J are TRBV25-1 and TRBJ1-4; tentative D call: TRBD1 (5 bases). The V gene lost 7 bases and the J gene lost 2 bases, with 17 bases spanning the gap. In germline, CDR1 is MGHDK, CDR2 SYGVNS. The CDR3 runs to 16 residues.

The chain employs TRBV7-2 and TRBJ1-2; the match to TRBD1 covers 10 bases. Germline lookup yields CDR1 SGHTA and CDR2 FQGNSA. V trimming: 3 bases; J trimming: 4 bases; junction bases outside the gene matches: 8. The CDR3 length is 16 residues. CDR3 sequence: CASSFTGTGVLYGYTF. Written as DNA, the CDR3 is TGTGCCAGCAGCTTCACCGGGACAGGGGTCCTCTATGGCTACACCTTC.

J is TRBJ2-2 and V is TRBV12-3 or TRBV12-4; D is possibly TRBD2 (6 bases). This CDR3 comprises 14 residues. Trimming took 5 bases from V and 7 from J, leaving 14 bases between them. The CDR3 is CASSPQRAVGELFF. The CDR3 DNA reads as TGTGCCAGCAGTCCACAGCGGGCCGTCGGGGAGCTGTTTTTT.

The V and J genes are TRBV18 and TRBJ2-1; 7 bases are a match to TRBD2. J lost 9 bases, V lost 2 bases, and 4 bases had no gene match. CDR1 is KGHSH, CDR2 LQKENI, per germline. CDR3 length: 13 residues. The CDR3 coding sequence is TGTGCCAGCTCACCAGGGTCGGGGGGTGAGCAGTTCTTC. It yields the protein CASSPGSGGEQFF.

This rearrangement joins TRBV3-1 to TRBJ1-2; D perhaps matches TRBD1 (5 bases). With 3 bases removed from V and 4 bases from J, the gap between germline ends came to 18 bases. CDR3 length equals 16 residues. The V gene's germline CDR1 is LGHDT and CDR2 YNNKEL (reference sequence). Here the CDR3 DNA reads TGTGCCAGCAGCCAGAGCCCCGGGGGGGTCGGCTATGGCTACACCTTC. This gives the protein CASSQSPGGVGYGYTF.